A selection of T cell receptor beta chains follows, all from one sample in a study of T cell repertoires in cytomegalovirus infection. TCRdb re-derived calls from the reads in MiXCR, one entry per CDR3 protein. Of fewer than 300,000 distinct CDR3 sequences detected, about a quarter appear once; the ten largest clones hold approximately 14%. The sequenced sample consisted of PBMCs. Receptors originate from a human donor in good health (CMV status not recorded). Some clones in this sample may be carry-over from other donors' samples. The CDR3 runs from the conserved cysteine through the conserved F or W. The D gene is left open where the match is weak. The size of a clone is reported for some rows only, either as once, few or many, or as a class for expanded clones.

J | length | V | D | size | CDR3 | DNA
TRBJ1-1 | 14 | TRBV30 | . | . | CAWSVFARNTEAFF | TGTGCCTGGAGTGTTTTTGCAAGGAACACTGAAGCTTTCTTT
TRBJ1-2 | 12 | TRBV12-3/TRBV12-4 | . | many | CASSPGNGGYTF | TGTGCCAGCAGTCCGGGGAATGGCGGCTACACCTTC
TRBJ2-5 | 14 | TRBV7-2 | TRBD2 | many | CASSYQRGGETQYF | TGTGCCAGCAGCTATCAGCGGGGGGGGGAGACCCAGTACTTC
TRBJ1-1 | 13 | TRBV20-1 | TRBD1 | . | CSAYGQGGTEAFF | TGCAGTGCTTATGGACAGGGAGGGACTGAAGCTTTCTTT
TRBJ2-1 | 16 | TRBV24-1 | . | . | CATSDFGGVAYNEQFF | TGTGCCACCAGTGATTTTGGAGGGGTGGCCTACAATGAGCAGTTCTTC
TRBJ1-6 | 13 | TRBV28 | . | . | CASSLSPGGPLHF | TGTGCCAGCAGCCTCTCCCCGGGGGGACCCCTCCACTTT
TRBJ2-1 | 13 | TRBV7-2 | . | many | CASTTGPLKEQFF | TGTGCCAGCACCACGGGACCCCTGAAGGAGCAGTTCTTC
TRBJ1-5 | 11 | TRBV28 | . | . | CASAGAQPQHF | TGTGCCAGCGCTGGGGCCCAGCCCCAGCATTTT
TRBJ2-3 | 12 | TRBV14 | . | many | CASSQGADTQYF | TGTGCCAGCAGCCAAGGGGCAGATACGCAGTATTTT
TRBJ2-3 | 12 | TRBV28 | . | few | CASSFTIDTQYF | TGTGCCAGCAGTTTCACCATAGATACGCAGTATTTT
TRBJ2-7 | 13 | TRBV6-6 | . | few | CASRTAEGYEQYF | TGTGCCAGCAGAACAGCGGAGGGCTACGAGCAGTACTTC
TRBJ2-7 | 13 | TRBV29-1 | TRBD1 | . | CSVGQGQGNEQYF | TGCAGCGTGGGGCAAGGACAGGGGAACGAGCAGTACTTC
TRBJ2-3 | 15 | TRBV5-1 | TRBD1 | . | CASRGDRRVADTQYF | TGCGCCAGCAGGGGGGACAGGAGGGTTGCAGATACGCAGTATTTT
TRBJ2-5 | 13 | TRBV3-1 | . | few | CASSPQRSETQYF | TGTGCCAGCAGCCCCCAGAGATCGGAGACCCAGTACTTC
TRBJ2-1 | 13 | TRBV14 | . | . | CASSPTQLNEQFF | TGTGCCAGCAGCCCCACCCAGCTCAATGAGCAGTTCTTC
TRBJ1-5 | 18 | TRBV28 | TRBD1 | . | CASSSRDRGLYSNQPQHF | TGTGCCAGCAGTTCACGGGACAGGGGCCTATATAGCAATCAGCCCCAGCATTTT
TRBJ1-1 | 12 | TRBV29-1 | TRBD1 | . | CSASTGGNEAFF | TGCAGCGCATCGACAGGGGGGAATGAAGCTTTCTTT
TRBJ2-4 | 17 | TRBV7-9 | TRBD2 | few | CASRSGTSGLAKNIQYF | TGTGCCAGCAGATCCGGGACTAGCGGACTAGCCAAAAACATTCAGTACTTC
TRBJ2-3 | 16 | TRBV5-1 | TRBD2 | . | CASSLGGGTPTDTQYF | TGCGCCAGCAGCTTAGGCGGGGGGACCCCCACAGATACGCAGTATTTT
TRBJ2-7 | 14 | TRBV7-2 | TRBD1 | many | CASSTTGAPYEQYF | TGTGCCAGCAGCACGACAGGGGCCCCCTACGAGCAGTACTTC
TRBJ1-4 | 16 | TRBV7-2 | TRBD1 | few | CASSLVPGQTGEKLFF | TGTGCCAGCAGCTTAGTGCCGGGACAGACTGGGGAAAAACTGTTTTTT
TRBJ1-6 | 16 | TRBV28 | . | few | CASSSDRAPYNSPLHF | TGTGCCAGCAGTTCGGACAGAGCCCCCTATAATTCACCCCTCCACTTT
TRBJ2-2 | 12 | TRBV29-1 | . | . | CSVAGATGELFF | TGCAGCGTAGCAGGGGCCACCGGGGAGCTGTTTTTT
TRBJ2-1 | 16 | TRBV6-4 | . | . | CASSPTTTSSYNEQFF | TGTGCCAGCAGTCCGACAACTACGAGCTCCTACAATGAGCAGTTCTTC
TRBJ1-2 | 15 | TRBV4-3 | . | few | CASSQEGSPNYGYTF | TGCGCCAGCAGCCAAGAGGGCAGCCCTAACTATGGCTACACCTTC
TRBJ2-3 | 17 | TRBV6-1 | . | . | CASSEFPSGLGGDTQYF | TGTGCCAGCAGTGAATTTCCGAGCGGATTGGGGGGAGATACGCAGTATTTT
TRBJ2-4 | 15 | TRBV3-1 | . | . | CASSQDRLAKNIQYF | TGTGCCAGCAGCCAAGATAGGCTAGCCAAAAACATTCAGTACTTC
TRBJ1-2 | 12 | TRBV6-2/TRBV6-3 | . | once | CASSYSAASYTF | TGTGCCAGCAGTTACTCGGCGGCGAGCTACACCTTC
TRBJ1-1 | 11 | TRBV14 | . | . | CASSMTGGSFF | TGTGCCAGCAGCATGACCGGGGGTTCTTTCTTT
TRBJ2-4 | 13 | TRBV7-2 | . | . | CASSSQLGVIQYF | TGTGCCAGCAGCTCGCAATTAGGGGTAATTCAGTACTTC
TRBJ2-7 | 15 | TRBV7-2 | . | many | CASSPDGRARYEQYF | TGTGCCAGCAGCCCAGATGGCAGGGCTCGCTACGAGCAGTACTTC
TRBJ1-6 | 16 | TRBV11-2 | . | few | CASSLDWGSYNSPLHF | TGTGCCAGCAGCTTAGATTGGGGCTCCTATAATTCACCCCTCCACTTT
TRBJ2-3 | 13 | TRBV7-2 | . | many | CASSLVAVNTQYF | TGTGCCAGCAGCTTAGTAGCGGTAAATACGCAGTATTTT